One and the same sample provided the 22 T cell receptor beta chains below, sequenced in a study of blood T cells in healthy people across ages. A second 7 to 11 cycle PCR used barcoded and J-beta primers. TCRdb re-derived calls from the 5' RACE reads in MiXCR, one entry per CDR3 protein. This table holds approximately 730,000 distinct CDR3 sequences, about 40% found once. Sequenced input: blood. These receptors came from a woman aged 55-69 years in good health.

V gene TRBV20-1 combines with J gene TRBJ2-7; no reliable D call. V lost 3 bases and J 0 bases, leaving 9 bases between the germline ends. Germline CDR1 reads DFQATT; CDR2 reads SNEGSKA (reference sequence). This CDR3 has 13 residues. The CDR3 loop is CSASFDRSYEQYF. The CDR3 DNA reads TGCAGTGCTAGCTTTGATCGCTCCTACGAGCAGTACTTC.

This clonotype was seen just once. The rearrangement links TRBV5-1 to TRBJ1-4; perhaps TRBD1 as D (6 bases). Trimming took 4 bases from V and 8 from J, leaving 18 bases between them. This CDR3 region has 15 residues. Germline values: CDR1 SGHRS, CDR2 YFSETQ. In DNA form, the CDR3 reads TGCGCCAGCAGCAGTCAGGGGACCGACGGCGAAAAACTGTTTTTT. Amino acid sequence: CASSSQGTDGEKLFF. Full variable domain (outside the CDR3, taken from reference TRBV5-1 and TRBJ1-4): KAGVTQTPRYLIKTRGQQVTLSCSPISGHRSVSWYQQTPGQGLQFLFEYFSETQRNKGNFPGRFSGRQFSNSRSEMNVSTLELGDSALYLCASSSQGTDGEKLFFGSGTQLSVL.

This clonotype came up once. The junction and the germline gene differ at one end; a read error may be behind it. V gene TRBV6-5 combines with J gene TRBJ1-6; tentatively, D is TRBD1 (5 bases). The CDR3 runs 15 residues. Germline CDR1 and CDR2: MNHEY and SVGAGI. Written as DNA, the CDR3 is TGTGTCAGCAGATTAGACAGATTCGTAAATTCACCCCTCCACTTT. Its protein product is CVSRLDRFVNSPLHF.

This clonotype was found a few times. The chain joins TRBV6-2 or TRBV6-3 to TRBJ1-5; 7 bases line up with TRBD1. The CDR3 loop spans 16 amino acids. Trimming took 0 bases from V and 7 from J; bases not matched to a gene: 9. Germline assignment: CDR1 MNHEY and CDR2 SVGEGT. The CDR3 is CASSYSRATGNQPQHF. In DNA, the CDR3 is TGTGCCAGCAGTTACTCGAGGGCGACAGGGAACCAGCCCCAGCATTTT.

This clonotype was observed a few times. The V call is TRBV6-5, the J call TRBJ2-5; a weak D match, TRBD2 (6 bases). The CDR3 totals 16 residues. The germline CDR1 and CDR2 sequences are MNHEY and SVGAGI. V lost 2 bases, J lost 2 bases, and 15 bases lay in between. The CDR3 protein is CASSYTLALAQETQYF. DNA for the CDR3: TGTGCCAGCAGTTACACCCTGGCTCTAGCGCAAGAGACCCAGTACTTC.

The sample holds a few counts of this clonotype. The chain recombines TRBV20-1 with TRBJ2-5, with 8 positions matching TRBD1. This CDR3 has 14 amino acids. The germline V gene encodes CDR1 DFQATT and CDR2 SNEGSKA (reference sequence). V was pared by 2 bases and J by 4 bases, with 6 bases of the junction left unmatched. Written as DNA, the CDR3 is TGCAGTGCTAGATTCGACAGGGGAATAGAGACCCAGTACTTC. This translates into CSARFDRGIETQYF.

As to this clonotype: Lacking the conserved final phenylalanine or tryptophan, this CDR3 likely reflects a read error. The V call is TRBV7-8, the J call TRBJ2-1; the D is unclear. Trimming pared 1 base from V and 8 bases from J, leaving 15 bases between. The CDR3 contains 15 residues. Germline CDR1 is SGHVS and CDR2 is FQNEAQ. The CDR3 region has the DNA TGTGCCAGCAGCTTAGAACACGAGGCGGCTGATGAGCAGTTCTCC. Its protein is CASSLEHEAADEQFS.

This clonotype was counted a few times. This rearrangement joins TRBV15 to TRBJ1-2, with D unresolved. The germline CDR1 and CDR2 sequences are LNHNV and YYDKDF (reference sequence). The CDR3 extends over 12 amino acids. Trimming stripped 1 base from V and 6 bases from J, with 6 bases between. The CDR3 DNA reads TGTGCCACCAGCAGAGCAGAAGATGGCTACACCTTC. It specifies CATSRAEDGYTF.

CDR3 nucleotides: TGTGCCAGCAGCTCCCAGACAGTGAACACTGAAGCTTTCTTT. Translation gives CASSSQTVNTEAFF. This chain connects TRBV7-8 to TRBJ1-1; a possible D gene is TRBD1 (5 bases). Deletions cut 4 bases from V and 0 bases from J, with 9 bases between. The CDR3 spans 14 residues. Germline values: CDR1 SGHVS, CDR2 FQNEAQ.

This clonotype was recorded a few times. V gene TRBV4-2 combines with J gene TRBJ2-3; a weak D match, TRBD2 (6 bases). The V gene's germline CDR1 is LGHNA and CDR2 YNFKEQ. The V end lost 3 bases, the J end lost 2 bases, and 15 bases lay between the germline ends. This CDR3 comprises 16 residues. The CDR3 sequence is CASSQETRVFTDTQYF. CDR3 bases: TGTGCCAGCAGCCAGGAGACTAGAGTTTTCACAGATACGCAGTATTTT.

This clonotype showed up many times. The rearrangement joins TRBV5-1 to TRBJ1-2; a weak D match, TRBD1 (6 bases). The CDR3 length is 15 residues. Germline lookup yields CDR1 SGHRS and CDR2 YFSETQ. V dropped 0 bases and J dropped 0 bases, with 9 bases sitting between them. The CDR3 sequence: CASSLGQATNYGYTF. CDR3 sequence (DNA): TGCGCCAGCAGCTTGGGACAGGCGACTAACTATGGCTACACCTTC.

The chain employs TRBV4-3 and TRBJ2-7; D possibly corresponds to TRBD1 (7 bases). The germline V gene encodes CDR1 LGHNA and CDR2 YSLEER. The CDR3 is 15 amino acids. Trimming cost V 1 base and J 7 bases, with 17 bases left between them. CDR3 sequence: CASSQGGADRSEQYF. The DNA of the CDR3 is TGCGCCAGCAGCCAAGGGGGGGCGGACAGGTCGGAGCAGTACTTC.

This clonotype has at least ten counts. This chain uses TRBV4-3 with TRBJ2-7; TRBD2 aligns across 11 bases. Germline V gene sequence: CDR1 LGHNA, CDR2 YSLEER. The CDR3 extends over 15 amino acids. The V segment lost 3 bases and the J segment 5 bases; nucleotides outside the gene matches: 6. This CDR3 reads CASSQQLAGADEQYF. The CDR3 nucleotides are TGCGCCAGCAGCCAGCAACTAGCGGGAGCCGACGAGCAGTACTTC.

The chain employs TRBV7-8 and TRBJ2-7; possibly TRBD1 for D (5 bases). CDR3 length: 16 amino acids. V lost 5 bases and J 3 bases, leaving 20 bases between the germline ends. Germline CDR1 reads SGHVS; CDR2 reads FQNEAQ. The CDR3 nucleotides are TGTGCCAGCAGCACAACGACGACAGTGGCGAACTACGAGCAGTACTTC. Encoded protein: CASSTTTTVANYEQYF.

This clonotype occurred many times. The chain joins TRBV7-9 to TRBJ2-3; D is ambiguous. V dropped 5 bases and J dropped 4 bases, with 10 bases sitting between them. The CDR3 sequence is 13 residues long. The V gene's germline CDR1 is SEHNR and CDR2 FQNEAQ (reference sequence). This CDR3 is CASSPPTSDTQYF. CDR3 nucleotides: TGTGCCAGCAGCCCGCCAACGTCAGATACGCAGTATTTT.

This chain links TRBV12-3 or TRBV12-4 with TRBJ2-7; TRBD2 aligns across 9 bases. The CDR3 consists of 15 residues. With V trimmed by 7 bases and J by 2 bases, 9 bases remained unmatched. CDR3 amino acids: CASTVGLAGTYEQYF. CDR3 nucleotides: TGTGCCAGCACCGTCGGGCTAGCGGGGACCTACGAGCAGTACTTC.

Notes on this clonotype: With a much larger clone just one base away, this may be a read error. This chain links TRBV29-1 with TRBJ2-1; D gene ambiguous. The V gene's germline CDR1 is SQVTM and CDR2 ANQGSEA. The CDR3 is 10 residues long. V gave up 4 bases and J gave up 10 bases, with 8 bases separating them. The chain's CDR3 is CSVAGYEQFF. For the CDR3, the DNA is TGCAGCGTTGCGGGTTACGAGCAGTTCTTC.

This clonotype was recorded at least ten times. J is TRBJ2-1 and V is TRBV24-1; TRBD1 matches at 11 bases. CDR1 is KGHDR, CDR2 SFDVKD, per germline. This CDR3 is 15 amino acids long. V was pared by 6 bases and J by 6 bases, with 6 bases of the junction left unmatched. CDR3 residues: CATSQGGTGGNEQFF. In DNA, the CDR3 is TGTGCCACCAGTCAGGGTGGGACAGGGGGCAATGAGCAGTTCTTC.

This chain connects TRBV7-8 to TRBJ2-5; 7 bases fit TRBD2. There are 17 residues in the CDR3. The trim removed 4 bases at V and 7 bases at J, leaving 18 bases unmatched. The V gene's germline CDR1 is SGHVS and CDR2 FQNEAQ. CDR3 sequence reads: CASSSTRLVGGAGTQYF. CDR3 nucleotides: TGTGCCAGCAGCTCAACCCGACTAGTGGGAGGGGCCGGGACCCAGTACTTC.

This chain joins TRBV9 and TRBJ1-6, with TRBD1 matching over 11 bases. Germline V lookup: CDR1 SGDLS, CDR2 YYNGEE. V gave up 5 bases and J gave up 5 bases; unmatched junction bases: 9. The CDR3 is made up of 17 amino acids. CDR3 nucleotide sequence: TGTGCCAGCAGTCCATCCGGGACAGGGGGTAATAATTCACCCCTCCACTTT. Protein: CASSPSGTGGNNSPLHF.

The chain employs TRBV6-5 and TRBJ2-5, with D possibly being TRBD1 or TRBD2 (5 bases each). Germline-derived CDR1 and CDR2 are MNHEY and SVGAGI. The CDR3 is made up of 15 amino acids. V was shortened by 4 bases and J by 5 bases, with 17 bases between the two germline ends. In DNA form, the CDR3 reads TGTGCCAGCAGTTTCGGGAACAGGCGTGGCGAGACCCAGTACTTC. This translates into CASSFGNRRGETQYF.

This clonotype appeared a few times. The chain has TRBV29-1 and TRBJ2-5; 7 bases agree with TRBD2. Germline V gives CDR1 SQVTM, CDR2 ANQGSEA. The CDR3 spans 12 residues. J was trimmed by 4 bases and V by 4 bases; bases with no gene match: 3. The CDR3 region is CSVVRLAETQYF. The DNA for the CDR3 is TGCAGCGTTGTCAGACTAGCAGAGACCCAGTACTTC.